Below are 5 T cell receptor beta chains sequenced from a single sample in a study of cytomegalovirus exposure and HLA in healthy donors. TCRdb's table, derived via immunoSEQ multiplex PCR, lists solely in-frame clones and lacks some. The sample holds 55,000 to 75,000 clones, around 93% seen once. Input material: PBMCs. The receptor source for this set is a man younger than 35 in good health and CMV-seropositive.

V gene TRBV28 combines with J gene TRBJ2-6; 9 bases map to TRBD1. Germline assignment: CDR1 MDHEN and CDR2 SYDVKM. The CDR3 spans 18 residues. V was clipped by 5 bases and J by 0 bases; unmatched bases: 8. The CDR3 loop is CASSPPGTGYSGANVLTF. The CDR3 nucleotides read TGTGCCAGCAGTCCTCCCGGGACAGGGTACTCTGGGGCCAACGTCCTGACTTTC.

This chain uses TRBV28 with TRBJ2-7; TRBD1 is a possible D gene (5 bases). Germline CDR1 reads MDHEN; CDR2 reads SYDVKM. This CDR3 is built from 13 residues. V was cut by 7 bases and J by 1 base, with 11 bases left in between. The CDR3 DNA is TGTGCCAGCACCAGGGAAAGATCCTACGAGCAGTACTTC. It yields the protein CASTRERSYEQYF.

The chain joins TRBV27 to TRBJ2-3, with D tentatively TRBD2 (6 bases). With 3 bases removed from V and 0 bases from J, the gap between germline ends came to 10 bases. The germline gives CDR1 MNHEY, CDR2 SMNVEV (reference sequence). The CDR3 has 15 residues. DNA of the CDR3: TGTGCCAGCAGTTTCTCAGGACTAAGCACAGATACGCAGTATTTT. As protein: CASSFSGLSTDTQYF.

The CDR3 protein is CASSVDWSGSYNEQFF. The CDR3, as DNA: TGTGCCAGCAGCGTAGATTGGTCGGGCTCCTACAATGAGCAGTTCTTC. The chain recombines TRBV9 with TRBJ2-1, with unresolved D. This CDR3 is built from 16 residues. Germline CDR1 and CDR2: SGDLS and YYNGEE. Trimming removed 0 bases at V and 0 bases at J, with 10 bases between.

The chain combines TRBV9 with TRBJ2-1, with 9 nucleotides matching TRBD2. Germline lookup yields CDR1 SGDLS and CDR2 YYNGEE. The CDR3 is 15 residues long. V shed 3 bases and J 4 bases; nucleotides not matched to a gene: 5. The CDR3, as DNA: TGTGCCAGCAGCGCGACTAGCGGCCTATACAATGAGCAGTTCTTC. It is translated as CASSATSGLYNEQFF.